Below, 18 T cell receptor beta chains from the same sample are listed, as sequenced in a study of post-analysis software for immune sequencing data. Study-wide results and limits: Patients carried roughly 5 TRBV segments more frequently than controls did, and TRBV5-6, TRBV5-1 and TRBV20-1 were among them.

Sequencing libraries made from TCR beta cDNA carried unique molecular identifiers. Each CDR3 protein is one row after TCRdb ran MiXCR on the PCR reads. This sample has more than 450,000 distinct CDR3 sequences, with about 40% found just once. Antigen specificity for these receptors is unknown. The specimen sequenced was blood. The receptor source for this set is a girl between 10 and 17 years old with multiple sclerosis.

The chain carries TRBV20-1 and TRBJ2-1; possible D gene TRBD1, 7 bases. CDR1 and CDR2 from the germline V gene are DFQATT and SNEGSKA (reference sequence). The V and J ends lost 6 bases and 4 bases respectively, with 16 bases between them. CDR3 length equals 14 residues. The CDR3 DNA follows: TGCAGTGCGCCGGACCAGGGGGGATACAATGAGCAGTTCTTC. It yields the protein CSAPDQGGYNEQFF.

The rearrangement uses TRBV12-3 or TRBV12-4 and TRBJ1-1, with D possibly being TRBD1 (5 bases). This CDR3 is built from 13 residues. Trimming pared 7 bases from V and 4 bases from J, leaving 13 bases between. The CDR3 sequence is CASTSPGVTEAFF. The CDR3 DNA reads TGTGCCAGCACCTCGCCGGGGGTCACTGAAGCTTTCTTT.

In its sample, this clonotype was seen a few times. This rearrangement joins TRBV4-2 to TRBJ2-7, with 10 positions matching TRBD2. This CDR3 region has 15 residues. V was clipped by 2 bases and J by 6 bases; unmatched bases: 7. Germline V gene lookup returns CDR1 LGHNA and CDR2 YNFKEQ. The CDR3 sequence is CASSQPLAGDPEQYF. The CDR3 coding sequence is TGTGCCAGCAGCCAACCCCTAGCGGGAGACCCCGAGCAGTACTTC.

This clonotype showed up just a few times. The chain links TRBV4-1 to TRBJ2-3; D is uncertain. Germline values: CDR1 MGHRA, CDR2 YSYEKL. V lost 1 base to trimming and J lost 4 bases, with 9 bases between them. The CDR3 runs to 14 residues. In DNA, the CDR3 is TGCGCCAGCAGCCAAGGGCCCGGGCCAGATACGCAGTATTTT. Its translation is CASSQGPGPDTQYF.

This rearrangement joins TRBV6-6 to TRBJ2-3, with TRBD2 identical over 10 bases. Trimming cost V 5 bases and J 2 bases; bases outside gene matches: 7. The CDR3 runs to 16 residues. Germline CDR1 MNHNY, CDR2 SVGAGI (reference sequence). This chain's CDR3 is CASSKRTSGLTDTQYF. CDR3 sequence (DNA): TGTGCCAGCAGTAAAAGGACTAGCGGCCTCACAGATACGCAGTATTTT.

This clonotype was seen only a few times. CDR3 sequence reads: CASSQDSWTGGAGPYGYTF. CDR3 DNA sequence: TGTGCCAGCAGCCAAGATAGTTGGACAGGGGGCGCTGGGCCCTATGGCTACACCTTC. The gene calls are TRBV4-2 and TRBJ1-2, with TRBD1 identical over 11 bases. The CDR3 is made up of 19 amino acids. Germline values: CDR1 LGHNA, CDR2 YNFKEQ. The V segment lost 0 bases and the J segment 4 bases; nucleotides outside the gene matches: 13.

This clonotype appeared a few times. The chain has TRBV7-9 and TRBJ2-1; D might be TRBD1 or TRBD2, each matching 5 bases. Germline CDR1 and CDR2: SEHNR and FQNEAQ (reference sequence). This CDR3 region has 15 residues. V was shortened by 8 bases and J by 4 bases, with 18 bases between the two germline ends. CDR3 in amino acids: CASRSPGPIYNEQFF. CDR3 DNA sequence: TGTGCCAGCCGATCCCCGGGACCGATATACAATGAGCAGTTCTTC. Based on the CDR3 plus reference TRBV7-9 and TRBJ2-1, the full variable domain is DTGVSQNPRHKITKRGQNVTFRCDPISEHNRLYWYRQTLGQGPEFLTYFQNEAQLEKSRLLSDRFSAERPKGSFSTLEIQRTEQGDSAMYLCASRSPGPIYNEQFFGPGTRLTVL.

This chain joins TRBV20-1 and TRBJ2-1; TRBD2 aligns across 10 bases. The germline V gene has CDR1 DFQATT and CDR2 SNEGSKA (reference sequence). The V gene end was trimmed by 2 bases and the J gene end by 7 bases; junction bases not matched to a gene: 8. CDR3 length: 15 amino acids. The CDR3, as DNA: TGCAGTGCTAGATCCCTAGGTAGCGGGGGGAATGAGCAGTTCTTC. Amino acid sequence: CSARSLGSGGNEQFF.

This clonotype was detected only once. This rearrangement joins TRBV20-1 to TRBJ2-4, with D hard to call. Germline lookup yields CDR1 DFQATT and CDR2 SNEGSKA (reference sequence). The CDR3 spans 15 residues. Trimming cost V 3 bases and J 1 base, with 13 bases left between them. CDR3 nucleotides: TGCAGTGCTAGGACCCAGATCGCGGCCAAAAACATTCAGTACTTC. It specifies CSARTQIAAKNIQYF.

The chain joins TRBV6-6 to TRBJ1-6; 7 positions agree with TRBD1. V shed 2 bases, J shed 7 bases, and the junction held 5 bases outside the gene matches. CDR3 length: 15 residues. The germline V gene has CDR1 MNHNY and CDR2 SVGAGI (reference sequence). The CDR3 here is CASSYAARGNSPLHF. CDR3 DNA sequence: TGTGCCAGCAGTTACGCGGCCAGGGGGAATTCACCCCTCCACTTT.

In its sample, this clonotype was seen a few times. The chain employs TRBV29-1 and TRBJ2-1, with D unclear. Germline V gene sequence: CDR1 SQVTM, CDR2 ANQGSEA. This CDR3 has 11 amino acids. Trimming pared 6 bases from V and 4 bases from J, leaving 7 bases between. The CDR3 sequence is CSVTLYNEQFF. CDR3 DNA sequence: TGCAGCGTCACCCTTTACAATGAGCAGTTCTTC.

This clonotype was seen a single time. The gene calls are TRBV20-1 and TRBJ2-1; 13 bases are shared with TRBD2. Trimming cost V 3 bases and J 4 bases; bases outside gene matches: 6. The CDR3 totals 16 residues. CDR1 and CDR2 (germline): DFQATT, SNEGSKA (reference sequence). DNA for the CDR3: TGCAGTGCTAGGGGAGGACTAGCGGGAGTTTACAATGAGCAGTTCTTC. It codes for CSARGGLAGVYNEQFF.

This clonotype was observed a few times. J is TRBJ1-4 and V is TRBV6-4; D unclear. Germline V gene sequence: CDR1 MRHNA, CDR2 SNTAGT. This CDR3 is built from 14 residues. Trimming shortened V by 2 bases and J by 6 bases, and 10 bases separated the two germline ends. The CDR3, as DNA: TGTGCCAGCAGTGACAGGTCAGCTCATGAAAAACTGTTTTTT. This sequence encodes CASSDRSAHEKLFF.

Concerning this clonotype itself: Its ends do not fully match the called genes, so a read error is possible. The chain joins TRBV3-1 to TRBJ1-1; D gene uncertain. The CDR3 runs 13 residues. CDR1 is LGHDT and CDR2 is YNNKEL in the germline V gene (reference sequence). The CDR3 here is CASSLGSQPEAFF. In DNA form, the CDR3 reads TGCGCCAGCAGCCTCGGAAGTCAACCTGAAGCTTTCTTT.

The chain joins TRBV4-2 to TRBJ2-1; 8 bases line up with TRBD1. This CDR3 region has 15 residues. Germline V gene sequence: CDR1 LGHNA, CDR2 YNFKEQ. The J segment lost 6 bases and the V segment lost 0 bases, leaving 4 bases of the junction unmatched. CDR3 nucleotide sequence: TGTGCCAGCAGCCAAGATTCCGGACAGGGCAATGAGCAGTTCTTC. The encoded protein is CASSQDSGQGNEQFF.

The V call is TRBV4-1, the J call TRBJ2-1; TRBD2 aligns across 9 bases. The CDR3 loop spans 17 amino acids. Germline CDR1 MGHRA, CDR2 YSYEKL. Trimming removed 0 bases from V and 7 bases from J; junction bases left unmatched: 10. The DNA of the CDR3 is TGCGCCAGCAGCCAAGATCAGTTGGCGGGGGGGCAAAATGAGCAGTTCTTC. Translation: CASSQDQLAGGQNEQFF.

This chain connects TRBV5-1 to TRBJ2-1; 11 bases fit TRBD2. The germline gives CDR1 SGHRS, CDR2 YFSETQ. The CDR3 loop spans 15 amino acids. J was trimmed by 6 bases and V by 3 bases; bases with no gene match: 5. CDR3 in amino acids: CASSWGLAGGNEQFF. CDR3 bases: TGCGCCAGCAGCTGGGGGCTAGCGGGAGGCAATGAGCAGTTCTTC.

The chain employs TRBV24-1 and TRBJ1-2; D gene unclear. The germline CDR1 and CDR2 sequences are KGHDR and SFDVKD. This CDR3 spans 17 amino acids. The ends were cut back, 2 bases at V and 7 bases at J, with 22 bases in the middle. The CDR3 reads CATSDSTSRELRGGYTF. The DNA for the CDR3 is TGTGCCACCAGTGATTCGACTAGTAGGGAGTTGAGAGGTGGCTACACCTTC.